These 3 T cell receptor beta chains were sequenced from one sample in a study of molecular identifiers for immune sequencing clone quantification. TCRdb called the PCR reads again in MiXCR, with one record for every CDR3 protein. In the table there are about half a million distinct CDR3 sequences, roughly 24% of which are singletons. Sequenced: naive CD8+ T cells from blood, with Jurkat cell RNA spiked in. Stated subset: FACS-sorted CD8+CD4-CCR7+CD45RA+ naive T cells. The receptors here all came from a human donor in good health. Some libraries in this study had Jurkat cell RNA spiked in.

The chain employs TRBV7-2 and TRBJ2-5; 8 bases are a match to TRBD1. Per germline, CDR1 SGHTA and CDR2 FQGNSA. CDR3 size: 15 residues. V trimming: 3 bases; J trimming: 4 bases; junction bases outside the gene matches: 7. This chain's CDR3 is CASSFMTGAAETQYF. In DNA form, the CDR3 reads TGTGCCAGCAGCTTCATGACAGGGGCGGCAGAGACCCAGTACTTC. Complete variable domain (other parts from reference TRBV7-2 and TRBJ2-5): GAGVSQSPSNKVTEKGKDVELRCDPISGHTALYWYRQSLGQGLEFLIYFQGNSAPDKSGLPSDRFSAERTGGSVSTLTIQRTQQEDSAVYLCASSFMTGAAETQYFGPGTRLLVL.

This clonotype was recorded many times. The genes are TRBV27 and TRBJ2-1; 9 bases align to TRBD2. The CDR3 loop spans 15 amino acids. The germline V gene has CDR1 MNHEY and CDR2 SMNVEV (reference sequence). V shed 0 bases and J 4 bases; nucleotides not matched to a gene: 1. CDR3 bases: TGTGCCAGCAGTTTATCTCTAGCGGGGTACAATGAGCAGTTCTTC. This translates into CASSLSLAGYNEQFF.

This clonotype has a count of ten or more. The V and J genes are TRBV7-6 and TRBJ2-3; D might be TRBD1 (6 bases). V was clipped by 2 bases and J by 6 bases, with 24 bases between them. This CDR3 spans 18 amino acids. The germline CDR1 and CDR2 sequences are SGHVS and FNYEAQ. The CDR3 DNA is TGTGCCAGCAGCTTAACGGTTGGACCCACCGGCACAGGGGATACGCAGTATTTT. Translated: CASSLTVGPTGTGDTQYF.